Sequencing of this T cell receptor beta chain was carried out in a study of identical twins. Notes on the study in general: The abundant beta clonotypes from cord blood had fewer insertions, and memory repertoires had none of this.

A remark on this clonotype: Its antigen is unidentified.

TCRdb analysed the 5' RACE reads with MiXCR anew, one entry per CDR3 protein. The table records fewer than 550,000 distinct CDR3 sequences, approximately 16% of them present only once. The CDR3 is 18 amino acids. The germline gives CDR1 SGHDN, CDR2 FVKESK. Deletions cut 0 bases from V and 0 bases from J, with 12 bases between. A further study also used this sample, focusing on yellow fever vaccine responses in identical twins. That source notes: Reportedly, the T cell response mounted by twins to vaccine seemed partly convergent, partly personalized.

Material for sequencing was CD4+ T cells sorted from blood. This chain connects TRBV14 to TRBJ2-6; D is unresolved. This clonotype was obtained from a woman aged 18-29 years in good health. The CDR3 DNA reads TGTGCCAGCAGCCAAGATCCGGTCAGTAGCTCTGGGGCCAACGTCCTGACTTTC. Translation: CASSQDPVSSSGANVLTF. The full variable domain, rest sourced from reference TRBV14 and TRBJ2-6, is EAGVTQFPSHSVIEKGQTVTLRCDPISGHDNLYWYRRVMGKEIKFLLHFVKESKQDESGMPNNRFLAERTGGTYSTLKVQPAELEDSGVYFCASSQDPVSSSGANVLTFGAGSRLTVL.